The sequence of this T cell receptor (beta chain) was determined in a study of blood T cells in healthy people across ages. Study-wide background: The template switching approach captured approximately one barcoded beta molecule for every two T cells.

As concerns this clonotype: Antigen specificity is unknown.

The V gene lost 5 bases and the J gene lost 6 bases, with 23 bases spanning the gap. Germline V gene lookup returns CDR1 DFQATT and CDR2 SNEGSKA (reference sequence). This CDR3 region has 15 residues. Study outcomes and limitations: In the absence of known donor CMV status, changes in expanded clonotypes were possibly confounded.

Primed by a sample-barcoded 5' primer and a J-beta primer mix, a second PCR proceeded for about 7 to 11 cycles. Each cDNA was tagged by a template-switch adaptor containing 12 random nucleotides. One entry per CDR3 protein results from TCRdb running MiXCR on the 5' RACE reads. The profile shows hundreds of thousands of distinct CDR3 sequences, around 31% of them singletons. The rearrangement uses TRBV20-1 and TRBJ2-7, with D perhaps given as TRBD1 or TRBD2 (5 bases each). This TCR derives from a woman older than 75 in good health. The sequenced sample consisted of blood. The CDR3 DNA reads as TGCAGTGCTGGGGGTAGGACCCCCGGGATCGGCGAGCAGTACTTC. Amino acid sequence: CSAGGRTPGIGEQYF.